This is a list of T cell receptor beta chains from one sample in a study of cytomegalovirus exposure and HLA in healthy donors. TCRdb's table, derived via immunoSEQ multiplex PCR, lists solely in-frame clones and lacks some. This repertoire includes 120,000 or so clones. The sequenced material came from PBMCs. Receptor source: a man between 18 and 35 years old in good health and CMV-seronegative. Each CDR3 is given with its conserved first and last residue. The order of the fields is V gene, D gene, J gene, CDR3 DNA, CDR3 protein. The D gene is left open where the match is weak.

>TRBV7-8|TRBD1|TRBJ1-5
TGTGCCAGCAGCTTAACGACAGGGGCACAGCCCCAGCATTTT
CASSLTTGAQPQHF
>TRBV29-1|-|TRBJ1-1
TGCAGCGTTTTTCCTACAGGGTTCGGCACTGAAGCTTTCTTT
CSVFPTGFGTEAFF
>TRBV6-6|-|TRBJ2-3
TGTGCCAGCACCGGAGGCAGAAATACGCAGTATTTT
CASTGGRNTQYF
>TRBV10-3|-|TRBJ2-7
TGTGCCATCAGTGATCGTGGGGGGACAGTCTCCTACGAGCAGTACTTC
CAISDRGGTVSYEQYF
>TRBV18|-|TRBJ1-4
TGTGCCAGCTCACCACCGCGGGAGACCTCCGAAAAACTGTTTTTT
CASSPPRETSEKLFF
>TRBV14|-|TRBJ1-2
TGTGCCAGCAGCACGGGGGTCCAGGCTTACTATGGCTACACCTTC
CASSTGVQAYYGYTF
>TRBV6-5|-|TRBJ1-1
TGTGCCAGCAGTGGAACGATCGGGACTGAAGCTTTCTTT
CASSGTIGTEAFF
>TRBV6-5|TRBD2|TRBJ2-1
TGTGCCAGCAGTTCACCGGGGGGTAACAATGAGCAGTTCTTC
CASSSPGGNNEQFF
>TRBV5-4|-|TRBJ1-1
TGTGCCAGCACCCTCTGGGGGGGACGGACTGAAGCTTTCTTT
CASTLWGGRTEAFF
>TRBV27|TRBD1|TRBJ2-7
TGTGCCAGCAGTCCACGGACAGGTTCCTACGAGCAGTACTTC
CASSPRTGSYEQYF
>TRBV5-1|-|TRBJ2-3
TGCGCCAGCAGCCCTCGGAGGAGTGGGGATACGCAGTATTTT
CASSPRRSGDTQYF
>TRBV13|-|TRBJ1-3
TGTGCCAGCAGCTTAGGTAACAGTTTTAGCTCTGGAAACACCATATATTTT
CASSLGNSFSSGNTIYF
>TRBV27|-|TRBJ1-5
TGTGCCAGCAGTTTATCCGGGTATAGTCAGCCCCAGCATTTT
CASSLSGYSQPQHF
>TRBV18|-|TRBJ1-3
TGTGCCAGCTCACCAAGACTAGACACCATATATTTT
CASSPRLDTIYF
>TRBV6-5|TRBD2|TRBJ2-5
TGTGCCAGCAGCTACGGACTAGCGGGAGTTAGGGAGACCCAGTACTTC
CASSYGLAGVRETQYF
>TRBV4-2|TRBD1|TRBJ1-5
TGTGCCAGCAGCCAAGACAGGGGGCGACAGCCCCAGCATTTT
CASSQDRGRQPQHF
>TRBV7-9|-|TRBJ2-3
TGTGCCAGCAGCTGGGGCAGCGTTAGCACAGATACGCAGTATTTT
CASSWGSVSTDTQYF
>TRBV19|-|TRBJ1-2
TGTGCCAGTAGTATGCTCGACAGGTATGGCTACACCTTC
CASSMLDRYGYTF
>TRBV6-6|-|TRBJ1-6
TGTGCCAGCCCCTCCCGGGGGGGGAAACAGGCCCTCCACTTT
CASPSRGGKQALHF
>TRBV11-1|-|TRBJ2-1
TGTGCCAGCAGCATTAGCGTACGCTCGAGCTACAATGAGCAGTTCTTC
CASSISVRSSYNEQFF
>TRBV5-5|-|TRBJ2-4
TGTGCCAGCAGCTTGGCCTCGTGGGGTGAGGGCATTCAGTACTTC
CASSLASWGEGIQYF
>TRBV2|TRBD2|TRBJ2-7
TGTGCCAGCAGTGAAGCGCTTCGGGGGGGTTCCTACGAGCAGTACTTC
CASSEALRGGSYEQYF
>TRBV11-2|-|TRBJ2-3
TGTGCCAGCAGCTTAAGCCCGAGCACAGATACGCAGTATTTT
CASSLSPSTDTQYF
>TRBV5-1|TRBD2|TRBJ2-5
TGCGCCAGCAGCTTGGCGTTTAGCGGGGGTCGGGAGACCCAGTACTTC
CASSLAFSGGRETQYF
>TRBV27|-|TRBJ1-1
TGTGCCAGCAGTGATCTTCCGGGTCAGAACACTGAAGCTTTCTTT
CASSDLPGQNTEAFF
>TRBV5-1|-|TRBJ2-1
TGCGCCAGCAGCTTGGACAGGGCCTCGGTCAATGAGCAGTTCTTC
CASSLDRASVNEQFF
>TRBV28|TRBD1|TRBJ1-1
TGTGCCAGCAGTTGGGGGACAGGGAGGTATACTGAAGCTTTCTTT
CASSWGTGRYTEAFF
>TRBV9|-|TRBJ1-5
TGTGCCAGCGGCGTAGAAGGGGATCAGCCCCAGCATTTT
CASGVEGDQPQHF
>TRBV25-1|TRBD2|TRBJ2-1
TGTGCCAGCAGTTTACTAGCGGGAGGGCGGGATGAGCAGTTCTTC
CASSLLAGGRDEQFF
>TRBV13|TRBD2|TRBJ2-7
TGTGCCAGCAGCTTAGGCCTAGCGGGGAGCTACGAGCAGTACTTC
CASSLGLAGSYEQYF
>TRBV9|-|TRBJ2-1
TGTGCCAGCAGCCCCCGGCGGGGGCACAATGAGCAGTTCTTC
CASSPRRGHNEQFF
>TRBV28|-|TRBJ1-1
TGTGCCAGCAGTTCTTCAGGTGAAGCTTTCTTT
CASSSSGEAFF
>TRBV19|TRBD2|TRBJ2-7
TGTGCCAGTAGTCCCGGGACTAGCGGGAGTGGGGGCTACGAGCAGTACTTC
CASSPGTSGSGGYEQYF
>TRBV5-1|-|TRBJ2-7
TGCGCCAGCAGCTTGGGGGGGCCCACCTACGAGCAGTACTTC
CASSLGGPTYEQYF
>TRBV11-2|TRBD1|TRBJ2-1
TGTGCCAGCAGCTTTTCTTTCGGTATTGGGGACAGGGGCTACAATGAGCAGTTCTTC
CASSFSFGIGDRGYNEQFF
>TRBV7-9|-|TRBJ2-4
TGTGCCAGCAGCTCCGTCCCCGAGGGAGCCAAAAACATTCAGTACTTC
CASSSVPEGAKNIQYF
>TRBV28|-|TRBJ1-2
TGTGCCAGCAGCGAACCGACCTGGACAGTTAACTATGGCTACACCTTC
CASSEPTWTVNYGYTF
>TRBV6-5|-|TRBJ1-6
TGTGCCAGCAGTTACTCAGGACAGCGTAATTCACCCCTCCACTTT
CASSYSGQRNSPLHF
>TRBV29-1|-|TRBJ1-1
TGCAGCGTTGAGTCGGGATTTGAAGCTTTCTTT
CSVESGFEAFF
>TRBV18|TRBD1|TRBJ1-4
TGTGCCAGCTCACCACCTGACAGGGGTAATGAAAAACTGTTTTTT
CASSPPDRGNEKLFF
>TRBV7-9|TRBD2|TRBJ2-1
TGTGCCAGCATCCCCGCCGGGGAGCGGGGTTACAATGAGCAGTTCTTC
CASIPAGERGYNEQFF
>TRBV30|TRBD1|TRBJ1-1
TGTGCCTGGAGTCGGGACAGGGGAGCTGAAGCTTTCTTT
CAWSRDRGAEAFF
>TRBV14|-|TRBJ1-6
TGTGCCAGCAGCCAGAACAGGGAGCGAAGACCTAATTCACCCCTCCACTTT
CASSQNRERRPNSPLHF
>TRBV4-2|-|TRBJ1-4
TGTGCCAGCAGCACACTAAGCGGGGGAGGTTGGGAAAAACTGTTTTTT
CASSTLSGGGWEKLFF
>TRBV30|-|TRBJ1-3
TGTGCCTGGAGGGACAGAGGACGTGGAAACACCATATATTTT
CAWRDRGRGNTIYF
>TRBV6-1|-|TRBJ2-7
TGTGCCAGCAGTGAAGCGCTAGGGGTATGGTACGAGCAGTACTTC
CASSEALGVWYEQYF
>TRBV2|-|TRBJ1-2
TGTGCCAGCAGTGATGGCGATGGAGGGTTCAACTATGGCTACACCTTC
CASSDGDGGFNYGYTF
>TRBV4-1|-|TRBJ2-6
TGCGCCAGCAGCCAAGGAGTCTCTGGGGCCAACGTCCTGACTTTC
CASSQGVSGANVLTF
>TRBV6-1|TRBD2|TRBJ2-1
TGTGCCCCTTTGGGGCTAGCGGGAAAATACAATGAGCAGTTCTTC
CAPLGLAGKYNEQFF
>TRBV4-1|TRBD1|TRBJ1-1
TGCGCCAGCAGCCAGGCCAGACAGGGGGCTATGGGTACTGAAGCTTTCTTT
CASSQARQGAMGTEAFF
>TRBV9|TRBD1|TRBJ1-4
TGTGCCAGCAGCGTAGATGGACAGGCTAATGAAAAACTGCTTTTT
CASSVDGQANEKLLF
>TRBV11-3|-|TRBJ2-1
TGTGCCAGCAGCCCGGGACTTCACAATGAGCAGTTCTTC
CASSPGLHNEQFF
>TRBV4-1|TRBD1|TRBJ2-5
TGCGCCAGCAGCCAGAGGCAGGGGGCGTTAGAGACCCAGTACTTC
CASSQRQGALETQYF
>TRBV6-1|TRBD1|TRBJ1-4
TGTGCCAGCAGCCGGACAGGAAATGAAAAACTGTTTTTT
CASSRTGNEKLFF
>TRBV15|-|TRBJ2-1
TGTGCCACCAGCAGAGAAAGCGGGTTTGCCTACAATGAGCAGTTCTTC
CATSRESGFAYNEQFF